A selection of T cell receptor beta chains follows, all from one sample in a study of cytomegalovirus exposure and HLA in healthy donors. Assay used: immunoSEQ multiplex PCR; TCRdb lists only in-frame clones, some missing. In the table there are some 150,000 clones, 76% of which are singletons. Specimen: PBMCs. These receptors were taken from a woman in her 40s in good health and CMV-seronegative. Each CDR3 is given with its conserved first and last residue. Each record gives: V gene, clone size, CDR3 length, J gene, D gene, CDR3 DNA, CDR3 protein. The D gene is left open where the match is weak. Clone size appears in some rows only: once, few, many, or a class for an expanded clone.

TRBV19	-	15	TRBJ1-1	TRBD1	TGTGCCAGTAGTTCAGTGGGACAGCTGAACACTGAAGCTTTCTTT	CASSSVGQLNTEAFF
TRBV5-1	-	16	TRBJ1-4	-	TGCGCCAGCAGCCGCGGCGGTGAGGGAAGCCAGGAAAAACTGTTTTTT	CASSRGGEGSQEKLFF
TRBV6-1	-	14	TRBJ1-2	-	TGTGCCAGCACCTCTCAGGCCGGTTACTATGGCTACACCTTC	CASTSQAGYYGYTF
TRBV19	-	14	TRBJ2-7	-	TGTGCCAGTAGTATATCGGGTTCCTCCTACGAGCAGTACTTC	CASSISGSSYEQYF
TRBV27	-	14	TRBJ2-7	TRBD1	TGTGCCAGCATGACGGGACAGGGCAACTACGAGCAGTACTTC	CASMTGQGNYEQYF
TRBV25-1	-	17	TRBJ2-1	TRBD2	TGTGCCAGCAGTGAACCCACCCTTGGGCGGGGGGGCAATGAGCAGTTCTTC	CASSEPTLGRGGNEQFF
TRBV5-1	-	17	TRBJ1-1	TRBD1	TGCGCCAGCAGCTTGGCCGTAACAGGGGGACAAGGCACTGAAGCTTTCTTT	CASSLAVTGGQGTEAFF
TRBV5-6	once	15	TRBJ1-2	-	TGTGCCAGCAGCCCCAACCCGACAGGCCTCTATGGCTACACCTTC	CASSPNPTGLYGYTF
TRBV10-3	-	17	TRBJ1-4	-	TGTGCCATCAGTGTTAGTGGGAGAACGGCAACTAATGAAAAACTGTTTTTT	CAISVSGRTATNEKLFF
TRBV29-1	-	14	TRBJ1-1	TRBD1	TGCAGCGCAAGACAGGGACTCATGAACACTGAAGCTTTCTTT	CSARQGLMNTEAFF
TRBV25-1	-	15	TRBJ1-6	-	TGTGCCAGCAGTGAAACAAGGGCAGGAGGTTCACCCCTCCACTTT	CASSETRAGGSPLHF
TRBV5-1	few	14	TRBJ1-1	-	TGCGCCAGCAGCTTCCAGGCCATGAACACTGAAGCTTTCTTT	CASSFQAMNTEAFF
TRBV5-1	-	12	TRBJ2-7	-	TGCGCCAGCATAGGGGGTCGCTACGAGCAGTACTTC	CASIGGRYEQYF
TRBV5-1	-	16	TRBJ1-3	-	TGCGCCAGCAGCTTGGCGACGGGGATCTCTGGAAACACCATATATTTT	CASSLATGISGNTIYF
TRBV6-1	-	17	TRBJ2-5	TRBD2	TGTGCCAGCAGTGAAACTAGCGGAGGCGTTAGGGTAGAGACCCAGTACTTC	CASSETSGGVRVETQYF
TRBV6-1	-	16	TRBJ2-2	TRBD2	TGTGCCAGCAGTGAGACTAGCGGGGGGCGGACCGGGGAGCTGTTTTTT	CASSETSGGRTGELFF
TRBV6-5	-	14	TRBJ1-2	TRBD1	TGTGCCAGCCACAGGGGCGGAGCTAACTATGGCTACACCTTC	CASHRGGANYGYTF
TRBV5-4	-	15	TRBJ2-7	-	TGTGCCAGTGCTGGGGCTGGGACTGCCTCCTACGAGCAGTACTTC	CASAGAGTASYEQYF
TRBV5-4	-	18	TRBJ2-7	TRBD2	TGTGCCAGCAGCTTTGGTCCTAAGCGGGAGAGCGGGGTGTACGAGCAGTACTTC	CASSFGPKRESGVYEQYF
TRBV10-2	-	13	TRBJ1-5	-	TGCGCCACCAGTGGACAGACAAATCAGCCCCAGCATTTT	CATSGQTNQPQHF
TRBV18	-	14	TRBJ1-2	TRBD1	TGTGCCAGCTCACGGGAGGGACAGGTCCGTGGCTACACCTTC	CASSREGQVRGYTF
TRBV6-6	-	16	TRBJ2-1	TRBD2	TGTGCCAGCAGTTGGGGGGGAGCGGGGGGCCCCCATGAGCAGTTCTTC	CASSWGGAGGPHEQFF
TRBV19	-	14	TRBJ1-5	-	TGTGCCAGCCAGTGGGGCATTGACAATCAGCCCCAGCATTTT	CASQWGIDNQPQHF
TRBV12-5	-	12	TRBJ2-1	-	TGTGCTAGTGGTTTGGCCGACAGGGAGCAGTTCTTC	CASGLADREQFF
TRBV11-2	-	13	TRBJ1-2	TRBD1	TGTGCCAGCAGCTTACAGGGGGACTATGGCTACACCTTC	CASSLQGDYGYTF
TRBV2	-	11	TRBJ1-4	-	TGTGCCAGCAGTGAATCAGGTGAACTGTTTTTT	CASSESGELFF
TRBV6-1	-	15	TRBJ2-7	TRBD1	TGTGCCAGCAGTTCCCAGGGACAGGGTGGCTACGAGCAGTACTTC	CASSSQGQGGYEQYF
TRBV6-5	-	15	TRBJ1-1	-	TGTGCCAGCAGTTTATACAGGGTCAGGGGCACTGAAGCTTTCTTT	CASSLYRVRGTEAFF
TRBV11-3	-	16	TRBJ2-1	TRBD1	TGTGCCAGCAGCTCGAGGACAGGGGCAAGCTACAATGAGCAGTTCTTC	CASSSRTGASYNEQFF
TRBV29-1	-	13	TRBJ2-5	-	TGCAGCGTTGGTACTAGCTGGACGGAGACCCAGTACTTC	CSVGTSWTETQYF
TRBV6-1	few	16	TRBJ1-1	-	TGTGCCAGCAGTGAGCAGAGTATTCCAGGGACAACTGAAGCTTTCTTT	CASSEQSIPGTTEAFF
TRBV19	-	13	TRBJ2-5	-	TGTGCCAGTAGTATCCACAGTCAAGAGACCCAGTACTTC	CASSIHSQETQYF
TRBV19	-	16	TRBJ2-1	TRBD1	TGTGCCAGTAGTTGGGCAGGGGGCGAGTCCTACAATGAGCAGTTCTTC	CASSWAGGESYNEQFF
TRBV5-1	few	16	TRBJ1-1	TRBD1	TGCGCCACCAGCTTGGGATCGGGACAGAAGAACACTGAAGCTTTCTTT	CATSLGSGQKNTEAFF
TRBV5-1	-	14	TRBJ2-7	TRBD2	TGCGCCAGCAGCACCGGGGGGGCCACCTACGAGCAGTACTTC	CASSTGGATYEQYF
TRBV6-1	-	13	TRBJ1-4	-	TGTGCCAGCAGGGAGCAGACTAATGAAAAACTGTTTTTT	CASREQTNEKLFF
TRBV7-9	-	16	TRBJ1-2	TRBD1	TGTGCCAGCGAGCTTATCTTCGGGACAGGACTCTTTGGCTACACCTTC	CASELIFGTGLFGYTF
TRBV5-1	-	16	TRBJ2-5	TRBD2	TGCGCCAGCAGCTTTCTGACTAGCGGGAGGGACGAGCCCCAGTACTTC	CASSFLTSGRDEPQYF
TRBV29-1	-	14	TRBJ2-7	-	TGCAGCGTTGGACTGATTAGCGCAACCTACGAGCAGTACTTC	CSVGLISATYEQYF
TRBV28	-	15	TRBJ2-7	TRBD1	TGTGCCAGCAGTTCACCCGGGACAGGCTCCTACGAGCAGTACTTC	CASSSPGTGSYEQYF
TRBV5-1	-	13	TRBJ2-1	-	TGCGCCAGCAGCTTGAGGGGCCACAATGAGCAGTTCTTC	CASSLRGHNEQFF
TRBV28	-	13	TRBJ2-5	-	TGTGCCAGCAGTTCCGGGACTCTGAGCATCCAGTACTTC	CASSSGTLSIQYF